This TCR beta chain originates from a study of Ad26.COV2.S vaccination and SARS-CoV-2 variants. Measured with immunoSEQ multiplex PCR; TCRdb has only the in-frame clones, and not every one. The repertoire holds fewer than 900,000 clones, roughly 90% seen once, with around 1.5% in the top ten. Regarding treatment: some 20 received Ad26.COV2.S at low or high dose, single or two shots; roughly 5 received placebo; per-sample allocation not given. Samples were taken on day 63 after the first vaccine or placebo injection. Germline CDR1 ENHRY, CDR2 SYGVKD. The CDR3 totals 12 residues. V lost 8 bases to trimming and J lost 5 bases, with 10 bases between them.

The chain uses TRBV10-3 and TRBJ2-1; maybe TRBD1 (6 bases). The sequence derives from a person between 18 and 60 years old who received the Ad26.COV2.S COVID-19 vaccine or a placebo. The source material was peripheral blood, sampled in a trial of Ad26.COV2.S vaccine versus placebo. CDR3 nucleotides: TGTGCCATCGAGGGGGTAGACAATGAGCAGTTCTTC. Translated, it gives CAIEGVDNEQFF.